This T cell receptor (beta chain) was retrieved from a study of OX40 agonist ivuxolimab in advanced cancers. Across the study: It was permissible to have had prior anti-PD-1, anti-PD-L1 or anti-CTLA-4 therapy, and more than 30% had some.

With respect to this clone: What it binds is not known.

Study-wide points: At 0.1 to 3.0 mg/kg, clonal expansion of CD4+ and CD8+ blood T cells had occurred by week 6.

Repertoires were generated with immunoSEQ multiplex PCR, while TCRdb's copy carries only in-frame clones and drops some. The sample has approximately 25,000 clones; 75% to 80% are singletons. Deletions cut 2 bases from V and 6 bases from J, with 20 bases between. In germline, CDR1 is SGHTA, CDR2 FQGNSA. The CDR3 extends over 16 amino acids. The receptor comes from an adult with an advanced solid tumor such as melanoma, head and neck, liver or kidney cancer. Sequencing used CD4+ or CD8+ T cells sorted from blood, obtained in a trial of the OX40 agonist ivuxolimab. V usage is TRBV7-2 and J usage is TRBJ2-7; D possibly corresponds to TRBD1 (5 bases). CDR3 region: CASSLWGGTAGSEQYF. The DNA of the CDR3 is TGTGCCAGCAGCTTATGGGGCGGTACAGCTGGCTCCGAGCAGTACTTC.